The next 21 T cell receptor beta chains were all read from a single sample in a study of identical twins. TCRdb fed the 5' RACE reads into MiXCR, producing one record per CDR3 protein. This table has fewer than 550,000 distinct CDR3 sequences, roughly 13% appearing once. This sample also appeared in a second study, on yellow fever vaccine responses in identical twins.

Material for sequencing was CD4+ T cells sorted from blood. Source of these receptors: a woman aged 18-29 years in good health.

In its sample, this clonotype was seen a few times. The genes are TRBV7-9 and TRBJ1-1; 8 nucleotides line up with TRBD1. The ends lost 1 base at V and 7 bases at J; junction bases unmatched: 2. This CDR3 spans 13 amino acids. From germline, CDR1 is SEHNR and CDR2 FQNEAQ (reference sequence). The chain's CDR3 is CASSLGDRHEAFF. The CDR3 bases are TGTGCCAGCAGCTTAGGGGACAGGCATGAAGCTTTCTTT.

This clonotype showed up just a few times. This rearrangement joins TRBV5-1 to TRBJ2-7, with a possible D match to TRBD2 (6 bases). Between the trimmed V and J ends, which lost 0 bases and 2 bases, there was a span of 12 bases. The CDR3 is 15 residues long. Germline V lookup: CDR1 SGHRS, CDR2 YFSETQ. CDR3 DNA sequence: TGCGCCAGCAGCTTGGGGCTGGGAGGCCCCTACGAGCAGTACTTC. It codes for CASSLGLGGPYEQYF.

The gene calls are TRBV13 and TRBJ2-2; D is perhaps TRBD1 or TRBD2 (5 bases each). Trimming shortened V by 11 bases and J by 5 bases, and 24 bases separated the two germline ends. The CDR3 totals 16 residues. The germline gives CDR1 PRHDT, CDR2 FYEKMQ (reference sequence). CDR3 sequence: CAGSLVRGPRTGELFF. As DNA, the CDR3 is TGTGCCGGCTCTTTAGTTCGGGGACCGAGGACCGGGGAGCTGTTTTTT.

This chain joins TRBV5-1 and TRBJ2-5; the D gene is possibly TRBD2 (5 bases). The CDR3 spans 14 residues. The V end was cut by 0 bases, the J end by 4 bases, with 10 bases between. Germline V gene lookup returns CDR1 SGHRS and CDR2 YFSETQ. CDR3 loop: CASSLDFAGETQYF. CDR3 DNA sequence: TGCGCCAGCAGCTTGGATTTTGCGGGAGAGACCCAGTACTTC.

This clonotype was seen repeatedly, ten times or more. The V call is TRBV29-1, the J call TRBJ1-1; D gene unclear. V lost 4 bases and J lost 1, with 7 bases in between. The CDR3 is 12 residues long. Germline V lookup: CDR1 SQVTM, CDR2 ANQGSEA. CDR3 in amino acids: CSVVRGNTEAFF. In DNA form, the CDR3 reads TGCAGCGTTGTTCGAGGGAACACTGAAGCTTTCTTT. The complete variable domain, with remaining parts taken from reference TRBV29-1 and TRBJ1-1, reads SAVISQKPSRDICQRGTSLTIQCQVDSQVTMMFWYRQQPGQSLTLIATANQGSEATYESGFVIDKFPISRPNLTFSTLTVSNMSPEDSSIYLCSVVRGNTEAFFGQGTRLTVV.

This clonotype was counted a few times. J is TRBJ2-1 and V is TRBV20-1; TRBD2 matches at 7 bases. Germline V gene lookup returns CDR1 DFQATT and CDR2 SNEGSKA (reference sequence). Trimming at V came to 5 bases and at J to 7 bases, leaving 8 bases not matched to a gene. The CDR3 totals 13 residues. The CDR3 DNA is TGCAGTGCTTCAGCGGGACTTAGGAATGAGCAGTTCTTC. This gives the protein CSASAGLRNEQFF.

This sequence joins TRBV12-3 or TRBV12-4 and TRBJ2-7; no reliable D call. Deletions cut 5 bases from V and 7 bases from J, with 9 bases between. The CDR3 is 11 residues long. CDR3 region: CASSLYREQYF. CDR3 DNA sequence: TGTGCCAGCAGTCTTTATCGTGAGCAGTACTTC.

This clonotype was observed many times. CDR3 coding DNA: TGTGCCAGCAGTCCCGGGACCGCCTCCTACGAGCAGTACTTC. It encodes CASSPGTASYEQYF. The gene calls are TRBV6-1 and TRBJ2-7; D is perhaps TRBD1 or TRBD2 (5 bases each). V was trimmed by 5 bases and J by 0 bases, leaving 11 bases between them. Germline-derived CDR1 and CDR2 are MNHNS and SASEGT. The CDR3 is 14 amino acids.

This clonotype was detected ten times or more. For the CDR3, the DNA is TGTGCCAGCAGCCGGGGGACAGGGGGTTACCAGCCCCAGCATTTT. Protein: CASSRGTGGYQPQHF. This chain connects TRBV6-1 to TRBJ1-5; 11 positions agree with TRBD1. The junction had 8 bases not matched to a gene; V was cut back by 6 bases and J by 7 bases. The germline V gene encodes CDR1 MNHNS and CDR2 SASEGT. There are 15 residues in the CDR3.

This clonotype was counted many times. The rearrangement uses TRBV4-2 and TRBJ1-4; D not resolved. The CDR3 totals 14 residues. Trimming stripped 1 base from V and 8 bases from J, with 11 bases between. Germline CDR1 is LGHNA and CDR2 is YNFKEQ. The CDR3 protein is CASSQVRVGEKLFF. CDR3 bases: TGTGCCAGCAGCCAAGTCCGGGTTGGCGAAAAACTGTTTTTT.

This sequence joins TRBV28 and TRBJ2-7; TRBD1 aligns across 8 bases. With 3 bases clipped from V and 9 bases from J, the junction kept 10 bases outside the gene matches. CDR3 length equals 14 residues. Germline V gene data show CDR1 as MDHEN and CDR2 as SYDVKM. For the CDR3, the DNA is TGTGCCAGCAGTTTCTGGACAGGGCCCGCGGTGCAGTACTTC. Its translation: CASSFWTGPAVQYF.

The chain couples TRBV20-1 to TRBJ2-7; possible D gene TRBD1, 6 bases. The CDR3 covers 14 residues. The V end was cut by 6 bases, the J end by 6 bases, with 21 bases between. Germline V gene sequence: CDR1 DFQATT, CDR2 SNEGSKA (reference sequence). The DNA for the CDR3 is TGCAGTGCCAACCCGGGACATTCCTCGACCGAGCAGTACTTC. Its protein product is CSANPGHSSTEQYF.

Ten or more counts support this clonotype. The junction departs from germline at one end; a sequencing error may be responsible. The CDR3 sequence: CASSSASSPETQYF. The CDR3 coding sequence is TGTGCTAGCAGCTCGGCCAGTTCCCCAGAGACCCAGTACTTC. The rearrangement uses TRBV7-7 and TRBJ2-5; D not certain. The CDR3 is 14 residues long. CDR1 is SSHAT, CDR2 FNYEAQ, per germline (reference sequence).

The chain is built from TRBV20-1 and TRBJ1-2, with TRBD1 matching 7 bases. The CDR3 length is 14 residues. The ends lost 5 bases at V and 3 bases at J; junction bases unmatched: 9. The V gene's germline CDR1 is DFQATT and CDR2 SNEGSKA (reference sequence). The CDR3 loop reads CSASTGASYYGYTF. CDR3 nucleotide sequence: TGCAGTGCTTCTACAGGGGCCTCTTACTATGGCTACACCTTC.

J is TRBJ2-7 and V is TRBV2, with D possibly TRBD1 on 6 matching bases. V was pared by 11 bases and J by 4 bases, with 15 bases between. Germline loops: CDR1 SNHLY, CDR2 FYNNEI. This CDR3 has 12 amino acids. The CDR3 coding sequence is TGTGCCGGAACAGGGAAGGGGTACGAGCAGTACTTC. Its protein product is CAGTGKGYEQYF. Supplemented by reference TRBV2 and TRBJ2-7, the full variable domain reads EPEVTQTPSHQVTQMGQEVILRCVPISNHLYFYWYRQILGQKVEFLVSFYNNEISEKSEIFDDQFSVERPDGSNFTLKIRSTKLEDSAMYFCAGTGKGYEQYFGPGTRLTVT.

The chain recombines TRBV12-3 or TRBV12-4 with TRBJ2-7, with D possibly TRBD1 on 5 matching bases. V lost 0 bases, J lost 2 bases, and 14 bases lay in between. The CDR3 covers 16 residues. CDR3 loop: CASSLALSSGPYEQYF. The CDR3 DNA reads TGTGCCAGCAGTTTAGCTCTCTCGTCAGGGCCCTACGAGCAGTACTTC.

This clonotype was seen only a few times. The rearrangement uses TRBV19 and TRBJ2-5; TRBD2 matches at 11 bases. The CDR3 covers 15 residues. With V trimmed by 9 bases and J by 2 bases, 8 bases remained unmatched. Per germline, CDR1 LNHDA and CDR2 SQIVND (reference sequence). In DNA, the CDR3 is TGTGCCAGCACATTAGCGGGAGGGAGGCAAGAGACCCAGTACTTC. Protein sequence: CASTLAGGRQETQYF.

J is TRBJ2-3 and V is TRBV5-1, with 8 bases matching TRBD1. Germline values: CDR1 SGHRS, CDR2 YFSETQ. CDR3 length: 14 amino acids. Trimming removed 5 bases from V and 1 base from J; junction bases left unmatched: 3. Written as DNA, the CDR3 is TGCGCCAGCAGGGTGGGACAGGGCACAGATACGCAGTATTTT. Its protein product is CASRVGQGTDTQYF.

The J gene is TRBJ2-3, the V gene TRBV20-1, with 10 positions matching TRBD2. The CDR3 spans 16 residues. CDR1 is DFQATT and CDR2 is SNEGSKA in the germline V gene (reference sequence). The junction had 8 bases not matched to a gene; V was cut back by 5 bases and J by 0 bases. CDR3 sequence (DNA): TGCAGTGCTCCATTTAGCGGGGGGCCTAGCACAGATACGCAGTATTTT. This sequence encodes CSAPFSGGPSTDTQYF.

The gene calls are TRBV6-1 and TRBJ2-1; 9 positions match TRBD2. V dropped 4 bases and J dropped 7; count of bases not matched to a gene: 8. Germline-derived CDR1 and CDR2 are MNHNS and SASEGT. The CDR3 runs to 15 residues. This chain's CDR3 is CASSALAGTRNEQFF. CDR3 DNA sequence: TGTGCCAGCAGTGCCCTAGCGGGAACAAGGAATGAGCAGTTCTTC.

The chain carries TRBV19 and TRBJ1-2; TRBD1 aligns across 10 bases. Per the germline V gene, CDR1 is LNHDA and CDR2 is SQIVND (reference sequence). The ends lost 9 bases at V and 7 bases at J; junction bases unmatched: 11. The length of the CDR3 is 14 residues. The CDR3 sequence: CASAPDRGYIGYTF. For the CDR3, the DNA is TGTGCCAGCGCTCCGGACAGGGGGTATATTGGCTACACCTTC. Full variable domain (rest looked up from reference TRBV19 and TRBJ1-2): DGGITQSPKYLFRKEGQNVTLSCEQNLNHDAMYWYRQDPGQGLRLIYYSQIVNDFQKGDIAEGYSVSREKKESFPLTVTSAQKNPTAFYLCASAPDRGYIGYTFGSGTRLTVV.